This entry lists 20 T cell receptor beta chains sequenced from one sample in a study of metastatic and nonmetastatic thyroid tumors. All patients were untreated before thyroid surgery. TCRdb re-processed the PCR reads through MiXCR. Of about 42,000 clones in the sample, around 10% were seen once. Sequenced: blood. The receptors were gathered from a male donor with papillary thyroid cancer or a benign thyroid nodule (not recorded which). Some clones in this sample may be carry-over from other donors' samples.

V is TRBV18 and J is TRBJ1-1; D ambiguous. The CDR3 contains 12 residues. V was cut by 6 bases and J by 1 base, with 6 bases left in between. CDR1 is KGHSH and CDR2 is LQKENI in the germline V gene. For the CDR3, the DNA is TGTGCCAGCTCCCGGCCGAACACTGAAGCTTTCTTT. Translated: CASSRPNTEAFF.

This chain uses TRBV7-2 with TRBJ2-1, with TRBD2 matching 12 bases. Per the germline V gene, CDR1 is SGHTA and CDR2 is FQGNSA. The CDR3 consists of 14 residues. V was clipped by 4 bases and J by 13 bases; unmatched bases: 8. The CDR3 here is CASSSTSGSMDQFF. DNA for the CDR3: TGTGCCAGCAGCTCGACTAGCGGGAGTATGGATCAGTTCTTC.

The chain has TRBV18 and TRBJ2-5, with 7 bases lining up with TRBD1. CDR3 length equals 15 residues. Trimming at V came to 2 bases and at J to 3 bases, leaving 6 bases not matched to a gene. CDR1 and CDR2 from the germline V gene are KGHSH and LQKENI. CDR3 nucleotides: TGTGCCAGCTCACCAGAGCATGGGACAGAAGAGACCCAGTACTTC. It translates to CASSPEHGTEETQYF.

There are a few counts of this clone. The genes are TRBV18 and TRBJ2-7, with TRBD2 matching 10 bases. Germline trimming cut 2 bases from V and 0 bases from J; bases unmatched to any gene: 4. Germline loops: CDR1 KGHSH, CDR2 LQKENI. The CDR3 is 16 amino acids. In DNA, the CDR3 is TGTGCCAGCTCACCAATGTCTAGCGGGAGCTCCTACGAGCAGTACTTC. Translating it yields CASSPMSSGSSYEQYF.

The chain uses TRBV29-1 and TRBJ2-5; no firm D call. The ends were cut back, 8 bases at V and 5 bases at J, with 15 bases in the middle. Germline V lookup: CDR1 SQVTM, CDR2 ANQGSEA. This CDR3 region has 12 residues. In DNA form, the CDR3 reads TGCAGCTCCCCATACTCCACGGAGACCCAGTACTTC. Translation gives CSSPYSTETQYF.

Notes on this clone: A read error may be the cause here, since a much bigger clone is one base away. This CDR3 is also generated by other DNA sequences in the sample. This rearrangement joins TRBV9 to TRBJ1-4, with D uncertain. Germline lookup yields CDR1 SGDLS and CDR2 YYNGEE. Trimming shortened V by 4 bases and J by 10 bases, and 17 bases separated the two germline ends. CDR3 length: 14 residues. The CDR3 sequence: CASSPGESGGKLFF. The CDR3 nucleotides read TGTGCCAGCAGCCCCGGGGAGTCGGGTGGAAAACTGTTTTTT.

This clone has at least ten counts. This rearrangement joins TRBV4-2 to TRBJ2-7, with D uncertain. Trimming stripped 0 bases from V and 3 bases from J, with 12 bases between. This CDR3 is built from 15 residues. Germline CDR1 reads LGHNA; CDR2 reads YNFKEQ. CDR3: CASSQDRTSSYEQYF. CDR3 nucleotide sequence: TGTGCCAGCAGCCAAGATCGTACGTCTAGCTACGAGCAGTACTTC.

This clone was found many times. The chain joins TRBV6-2 or TRBV6-3 to TRBJ1-6; 11 bases are a match to TRBD1. The CDR3 is made up of 14 amino acids. J lost 9 bases, V lost 7 bases, and 5 bases had no gene match. Per germline, CDR1 MNHEY and CDR2 SVGEGT. The CDR3: CASTPGTGGSPLHF. Here the CDR3 DNA reads TGTGCCAGCACCCCCGGGACAGGGGGTTCACCCCTCCACTTT.

The table lists this clone with a few counts. The genes are TRBV6-2 or TRBV6-3 and TRBJ2-7, with D tentatively TRBD2 (6 bases). V was cut by 5 bases and J by 4 bases, with 21 bases left in between. CDR1 is MNHEY and CDR2 is SVGEGT in the germline V gene. This CDR3 contains 16 residues. CDR3 amino acids: CASSTRSYGREYEQYF. In nucleotides, the CDR3 is TGTGCCAGCAGTACCCGGTCCTACGGGAGAGAATACGAGCAGTACTTC.

This clone has just a few counts. The gene calls are TRBV11-1 and TRBJ2-1; TRBD2 matches at 10 bases. The germline V gene encodes CDR1 SGHAT and CDR2 FQDESV (reference sequence). The V segment lost 5 bases and the J segment 2 bases; nucleotides outside the gene matches: 6. The CDR3 covers 16 residues. The DNA for the CDR3 is TGTGCCAGCAGCCCTGGTACTAGCGGGACCTACAATGAGCAGTTCTTC. It specifies CASSPGTSGTYNEQFF.

This clone was recorded at least ten times. The chain is built from TRBV24-1 and TRBJ2-3; D is ambiguous. V was pared by 5 bases and J by 0 bases, with 8 bases between. CDR1 is KGHDR, CDR2 SFDVKD, per germline. CDR3 length: 14 amino acids. This CDR3 reads CATSVKTSTDTQYF. The CDR3 coding sequence is TGTGCCACCAGTGTCAAGACTAGCACAGATACGCAGTATTTT.

This clone was counted many times. The sample has other DNA sequences that encode this CDR3 too. V is TRBV12-3 or TRBV12-4 and J is TRBJ2-2; D may be TRBD1 or TRBD2 (5 bases each). The V end was cut by 6 bases, the J end by 8 bases, with 16 bases between. The CDR3 sequence is 14 residues long. CDR3 protein: CASSRDGGQGELFF. The CDR3 nucleotides are TGTGCCAGCAGCCGCGATGGGGGTCAGGGGGAGCTGTTTTTT.

This clone was found a few times. This chain connects TRBV20-1 to TRBJ2-1; 9 nucleotides align to TRBD2. V was pared by 1 base and J by 2 bases, with 6 bases of the junction left unmatched. Germline lookup yields CDR1 DFQATT and CDR2 SNEGSKA (reference sequence). The CDR3 is 16 residues long. Here the CDR3 DNA reads TGCAGTGCTAGAGCTTTTAGCGGGAGCCCCTACAATGAGCAGTTCTTC. Its translation: CSARAFSGSPYNEQFF.

This clone was counted at least ten times. The V gene is TRBV6-2 or TRBV6-3, the J gene TRBJ2-1, with 7 bases that match TRBD2. Germline CDR1 MNHEY, CDR2 SVGEGT. Trimming took 5 bases from V and 6 from J; bases not matched to a gene: 7. This CDR3 has 14 amino acids. CDR3: CASSRAGLLNEQFF. The CDR3 nucleotides are TGTGCCAGCAGTAGAGCGGGACTACTCAATGAGCAGTTCTTC.

This clone was seen at least ten times. V and J are TRBV7-9 and TRBJ2-1; no clear D. CDR3 length: 15 amino acids. Trimming removed 2 bases from V and 5 bases from J, with 13 bases in between. Germline V gives CDR1 SEHNR, CDR2 FQNEAQ (reference sequence). CDR3 in DNA: TGTGCCAGCAGCTTACTGGTTGCGGAAAACAATGAGCAGTTCTTC. This gives the protein CASSLLVAENNEQFF.

This clone was counted a few times. The chain carries TRBV3-1 and TRBJ2-1; 11 positions match TRBD2. The germline V gene encodes CDR1 LGHDT and CDR2 YNNKEL (reference sequence). CDR3 size: 18 residues. V trimming: 4 bases; J trimming: 1 base; junction bases outside the gene matches: 9. CDR3 amino acids: CASSPRPRLAGSYNEQFF. CDR3 nucleotide sequence: TGTGCCAGCAGCCCGCGGCCGAGACTAGCGGGATCCTACAATGAGCAGTTCTTC.

Relative to its sample, this clone is medium-sized. The rearrangement uses TRBV27 and TRBJ2-7; D is possibly TRBD2 (6 bases). This CDR3 comprises 13 residues. Germline V gives CDR1 MNHEY, CDR2 SMNVEV (reference sequence). With 2 bases removed from V and 3 bases from J, the gap between germline ends came to 8 bases. The CDR3 loop is CASSLAGSYEQYF. The DNA for the CDR3 is TGTGCCAGCAGTTTAGCGGGAAGCTACGAGCAGTACTTC.

The table lists this clone with many counts. The chain recombines TRBV28 with TRBJ1-1; 10 bases are shared with TRBD1. V was pared by 2 bases and J by 5 bases, with 2 bases of the junction left unmatched. CDR3 length: 14 residues. The germline CDR1 and CDR2 sequences are MDHEN and SYDVKM. The CDR3 DNA sequence: TGTGCCAGCAGTTTAATGGGACAGGGGACTGAAGCTTTCTTT. Its translation: CASSLMGQGTEAFF. The full variable domain, its missing parts supplied by reference TRBV28 and TRBJ1-1, is DVKVTQSSRYLVKRTGEKVFLECVQDMDHENMFWYRQDPGLGLRLIYFSYDVKMKEKGDIPEGYSVSREKKERFSLILESASTNQTSMYLCASSLMGQGTEAFFGQGTRLTVV.

This clone was picked up a small number of times. A clone one base away is much larger, so this may be a read error. V is TRBV29-1 and J is TRBJ2-7; D might be TRBD1 (5 bases). The CDR3 consists of 15 residues. CDR1 SQVTM and CDR2 ANQGSEA come from the germline V gene. Trimming stripped 0 bases from V and 8 bases from J, with 20 bases between. In nucleotides, the CDR3 is TGCAGCGTTGAAGATCATGGGGCCCTTTCCTTACAGCAGTACTTC. Its translation: CSVEDHGALSLQQYF.

Regarding this clone: This may stem from a read error, because a much larger clone lies one nucleotide away. Within the sample, other DNA sequences also encode this same CDR3. The chain couples TRBV5-5 to TRBJ2-2; D unresolved. Trimming removed 0 bases at V and 4 bases at J, with 10 bases between. The germline gives CDR1 SGHKS, CDR2 YYEKEE (reference sequence). This CDR3 is built from 15 residues. The CDR3, as DNA: TGTGCCAGCAGCTTGGTTCCGGGTGGCACCGGGGAGCTGTTTTTT. Translated, it gives CASSLVPGGTGELFF.